The following is a T cell receptor (beta chain) sequence with its context. Its antigen is undetermined. Germline values: CDR1 LGHNA, CDR2 YSLEER. V was pared by 5 bases and J by 3 bases, with 18 bases of the junction left unmatched. CDR3 length: 19 residues. This sample is drawn from a study of cytomegalovirus exposure and HLA in healthy donors. This PCR relied on a set of 60 Vbeta primers and 13 Jbeta primers. Produced via immunoSEQ multiplex PCR; TCRdb's table is partial and in-frame only. This sample has 70,000 to 100,000 clones, with approximately 71% found just once. Findings and limits, study-wide: There were a few CMV-associated chains whose specificity for CMV antigens was confirmed in vitro.

The sample comprised PBMCs. The clonotype was recovered from a man aged 45-65 years in good health and CMV-seronegative. The chain links TRBV4-3 to TRBJ1-4; the match to TRBD1 covers 7 bases. CDR3 DNA: TGCGCCAGCAGCGCAAAGAAAATAAATCCGGGACAGCCTAATGAAAAACTGTTTTTT. Its protein is CASSAKKINPGQPNEKLFF.